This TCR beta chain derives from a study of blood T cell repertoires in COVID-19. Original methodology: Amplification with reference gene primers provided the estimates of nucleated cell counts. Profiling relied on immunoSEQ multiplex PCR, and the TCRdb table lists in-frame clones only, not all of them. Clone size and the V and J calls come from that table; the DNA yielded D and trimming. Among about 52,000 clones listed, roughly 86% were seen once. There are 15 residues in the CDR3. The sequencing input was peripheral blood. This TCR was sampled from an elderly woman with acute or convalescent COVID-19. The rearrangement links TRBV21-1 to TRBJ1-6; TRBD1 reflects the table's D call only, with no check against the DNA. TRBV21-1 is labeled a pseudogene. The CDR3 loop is CASSKGATGTSPLHF. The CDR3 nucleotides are TGTGCCAGCAGCAAAGGTGCTACAGGGACTTCACCCCTCCACTTT.